The present entry profiles one T cell receptor (beta chain) with its context. The data were taken from a study of Ad26.COV2.S vaccination and SARS-CoV-2 variants. The treatment was: approximately 18 received Ad26.COV2.S at low or high dose, single or two shots; several received placebo; per-sample allocation not given. Day 63 after the first vaccine or placebo injection was the time point for sampling. V lost 2 bases and J lost 4, with 14 bases in between. CDR1 and CDR2 (germline): MNHEY, SVGEGT. The CDR3 totals 15 residues. Using immunoSEQ multiplex PCR, the repertoire was profiled, and TCRdb retains in-frame clones only, with some absent. This table has about 680,000 clones, roughly 90% appearing once.

This TCR came from a person between 18 and 65 years old who received the Ad26.COV2.S COVID-19 vaccine or a placebo. V gene TRBV6-2 or TRBV6-3 combines with J gene TRBJ1-1; D not certain. The starting material was peripheral blood, obtained in a trial of Ad26.COV2.S vaccine versus placebo. Here the CDR3 reads CASSYPLGLGTEAFF. The DNA for the CDR3 is TGTGCCAGCAGTTACCCGTTAGGATTAGGCACTGAAGCTTTCTTT.